One and the same sample provided the 5 T cell receptor beta chains below, sequenced in a study of blood T cell repertoires in COVID-19. Repertoires were generated with immunoSEQ multiplex PCR, while TCRdb's copy carries only in-frame clones and drops some. The profile covers approximately 220,000 clones, with roughly 87% appearing a single time and approximately 2.4% taken by the ten largest. The source material was PBMCs or T cells enriched from blood (not recorded which). The origin of the receptors is a woman aged 30 to 39 with acute COVID-19.

This clone was seen many times. The rearrangement joins TRBV20-1 to TRBJ2-7; a possible D gene is TRBD2 (7 bases). The CDR3 extends over 11 amino acids. CDR1 is DFQATT and CDR2 is SNEGSKA in the germline V gene (reference sequence). V was cut by 6 bases and J by 4 bases, with 10 bases left in between. The CDR3: CSARGGYEQYF. The CDR3 bases are TGCAGTGCCAGGGGAGGGTACGAGCAGTACTTC.

This chain joins TRBV19 and TRBJ1-5, with 8 nucleotides matching TRBD1. Germline V lookup: CDR1 LNHDA, CDR2 SQIVND (reference sequence). V lost 6 bases, J lost 2 bases, and 6 bases stayed unmatched. The CDR3 has 15 amino acids. The DNA of the CDR3 is TGTGCCAGTAGCCCGACAGGGGCTGGCAATCAGCCCCAGCATTTT. As protein: CASSPTGAGNQPQHF.

V is TRBV5-1 and J is TRBJ2-3; 8 positions agree with TRBD1. Looked up from germline, CDR1 is SGHRS and CDR2 is YFSETQ. Trimming cost V 4 bases and J 4 bases; bases outside gene matches: 5. CDR3 size: 14 residues. The CDR3 nucleotides read TGCGCCAGCAGCGCCGGGACAGGCGCAGATACGCAGTATTTT. Amino acid sequence: CASSAGTGADTQYF.

The chain couples TRBV5-6 to TRBJ1-2; weak D call: TRBD1 (6 bases). The CDR3 covers 10 residues. V was pared by 5 bases and J by 8 bases, with 7 bases between. The germline gives CDR1 SGHDT, CDR2 YYEEEE. The CDR3 sequence: CASRGAGYTF. In nucleotides, the CDR3 is TGTGCCAGCAGGGGGGCGGGCTACACCTTC.

The rearrangement links TRBV4-1 to TRBJ1-6; D is undetermined. V lost 2 bases to trimming and J lost 8 bases, with 13 bases between them. This CDR3 is built from 15 residues. Germline CDR1 is MGHRA and CDR2 is YSYEKL. As DNA, the CDR3 is TGCGCCAGCAGCCAACACGGGAGAAATGATTCACCCCTCCACTTT. As protein: CASSQHGRNDSPLHF.